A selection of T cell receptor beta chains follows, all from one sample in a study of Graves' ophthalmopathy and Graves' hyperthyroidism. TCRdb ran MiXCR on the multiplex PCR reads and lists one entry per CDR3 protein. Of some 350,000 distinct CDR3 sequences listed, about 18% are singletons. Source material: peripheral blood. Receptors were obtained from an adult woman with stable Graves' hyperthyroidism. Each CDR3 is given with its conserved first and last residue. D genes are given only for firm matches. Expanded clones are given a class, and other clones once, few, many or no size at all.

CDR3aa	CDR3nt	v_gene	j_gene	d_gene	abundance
CASSSDSVDTEAFF	TGTGCCAGCAGTTCGGACAGCGTCGACACTGAAGCTTTCTTT	TRBV28	TRBJ1-1	.	many
CASSEYLEGSNTEAFF	TGTGCCAGCAGTGAATATTTGGAGGGGTCGAACACTGAAGCTTTCTTT	TRBV25-1	TRBJ1-1	.	many
CANSLTSGSYEQYF	TGTGCCAACAGTCTGACTAGCGGGAGTTACGAGCAGTACTTC	TRBV12-3/TRBV12-4	TRBJ2-7	TRBD2	many
CATSGPGLAVSDTQYF	TGTGCCACCAGCGGACCGGGACTAGCAGTTTCAGATACGCAGTATTTT	TRBV15	TRBJ2-3	TRBD2	many
CASSLGTSVDEQYF	TGTGCCAGCAGCTTAGGGACTAGCGTAGACGAGCAGTACTTC	TRBV7-2	TRBJ2-7	TRBD2	many
CASRTGGRNGYTF	TGTGCCAGCAGGACAGGGGGTAGGAATGGCTACACCTTC	TRBV28	TRBJ1-2	TRBD1	many
CASIERGAYEQYF	TGTGCCAGCATTGAGCGGGGGGCCTACGAGCAGTACTTC	TRBV6-2/TRBV6-3	TRBJ2-7	TRBD2	many
CASSLGGASGETQYF	TGTGCCAGCAGCTTAGGAGGGGCAAGCGGGGAGACCCAGTACTTC	TRBV11-2	TRBJ2-5	.	few
CASSHPTDGGLYEQYF	TGCGCCAGCAGCCACCCCACGGATGGGGGCCTCTACGAGCAGTACTTC	TRBV4-1	TRBJ2-7	.	.
CAIRATGLEAFF	TGTGCCATCAGGGCGACAGGGCTTGAAGCTTTCTTT	TRBV10-3	TRBJ1-1	TRBD1	.
CASAGSSLGTYEQYF	TGTGCCAGCGCAGGATCTTCGCTTGGGACCTACGAGCAGTACTTC	TRBV28	TRBJ2-7	.	.
CASSYSVDLEAFF	TGTGCCAGCAGTTACTCTGTGGACTTGGAAGCTTTCTTT	TRBV6-5	TRBJ1-1	.	many
CSVVTEPWNTEAFF	TGCAGCGTTGTAACAGAGCCGTGGAACACTGAAGCTTTCTTT	TRBV29-1	TRBJ1-1	.	many
CASRGTWGQPQHF	TGTGCCAGCAGAGGGACCTGGGGTCAGCCCCAGCATTTT	TRBV6-1	TRBJ1-5	.	many
CAISSSGSRGQETQYF	TGTGCCATCTCCTCTAGCGGGAGTAGGGGCCAAGAGACCCAGTACTTC	TRBV10-3	TRBJ2-5	TRBD2	few
CASSLSGGQGREQYF	TGTGCCAGCAGTTTAAGTGGGGGACAGGGGAGAGAGCAGTACTTC	TRBV13	TRBJ2-7	TRBD1	few
CASSVTTGQGKAKNIKYF	TGCGCCAGCAGCGTTACCACGGGACAAGGGAAGGCCAAAAACATTAAGTACTTC	TRBV5-1	TRBJ2-4	.	many
CASSQGLANYEQYF	TGCGCCAGCAGCCAAGGGCTAGCGAACTACGAGCAGTACTTC	TRBV4-1	TRBJ2-7	.	many
CASSQIHRGRTEAFF	TGTGCCAGCAGTCAAATACACAGGGGGCGCACTGAAGCTTTCTTT	TRBV6-1	TRBJ1-1	TRBD1	many
CAWSRDSSAYEQYF	TGTGCCTGGAGTCGGGACAGCTCCGCCTACGAGCAGTACTTC	TRBV30	TRBJ2-7	TRBD1	many
CASSEALGARGNTIYF	TGTGCCAGCAGTGAAGCGCTGGGGGCGAGGGGAAACACCATATATTTT	TRBV6-1	TRBJ1-3	.	many
CASSRVSPDREAFF	TGCGCCAGCAGCCGGGTCTCTCCGGACAGAGAAGCTTTCTTT	TRBV5-1	TRBJ1-1	.	many
CARSRTHSNQPQHF	TGTGCCCGTAGTAGGACACATAGCAATCAGCCCCAGCATTTT	TRBV19	TRBJ1-5	.	.
CASKSPGRDTGELFF	TGTGCCAGCAAGAGCCCCGGACGGGACACCGGGGAGCTGTTTTTT	TRBV7-2	TRBJ2-2	.	.
CASSVGLASSYEQYF	TGTGCCAGCAGCGTAGGGCTAGCGAGCTCCTACGAGCAGTACTTC	TRBV9	TRBJ2-7	.	many
CASSQDERETSYEQYF	TGCGCCAGCAGCCAAGATGAGCGGGAGACCTCCTACGAGCAGTACTTC	TRBV4-3	TRBJ2-7	TRBD2	few
CASSELAGLYEQYF	TGTGCCAGCAGTGAACTAGCGGGATTATACGAGCAGTACTTC	TRBV2	TRBJ2-7	TRBD2	many
CSARGGRTSNPGELFF	TGCAGTGCTAGAGGAGGGAGGACTAGCAATCCCGGGGAGCTGTTTTTT	TRBV20-1	TRBJ2-2	TRBD2	many
CASSLEGAMYYGYTF	TGTGCCAGCAGCTTAGAGGGGGCTATGTACTATGGCTACACCTTC	TRBV11-2	TRBJ1-2	.	.
CSARADPHKQYF	TGCAGTGCTAGAGCGGATCCCCACAAGCAGTACTTC	TRBV20-1	TRBJ2-7	.	.
CASKAGGQETQYF	TGTGCCAGCAAGGCGGGAGGGCAAGAGACCCAGTACTTC	TRBV7-2	TRBJ2-5	TRBD2	many
CSARVINPPQYTDTQYF	TGCAGTGCTAGAGTCATCAATCCCCCCCAGTACACAGATACGCAGTATTTT	TRBV20-1	TRBJ2-3	.	few
CASSFAETGVTGELFF	TGCGCCAGCAGCTTCGCCGAGACAGGGGTGACCGGGGAGCTGTTTTTT	TRBV5-1	TRBJ2-2	TRBD1	many